The clone carrying this T cell receptor (beta chain) was observed at least ten times. Antigen specificity is unknown. Orbital computed tomography and thyroid ultrasound, together with serum TRAb and thyroxine and clinical symptoms, were used for diagnoses. The data belong to a study of T cells in Graves' hyperthyroidism and ophthalmopathy. Background on the study: The blood sample was taken at first diagnosis, before treatment began.

Findings and caveats of the study: Ophthalmopathy was distinguished from stable hyperthyroidism by 13 V-J signatures. The blood repertoire included most of the expanded thyroid clonotypes above 0.001.

Using RNA transcripts as the source, TCR beta CDR3 regions were amplified. During a first-round RT-PCR of the TCR CDR3, the HTBI primer set was used. TCRdb processed the multiplex PCR reads anew with MiXCR; each CDR3 protein has one entry. This table has some 580,000 distinct CDR3 sequences, around 16% appearing once. Germline V gives CDR1 LGHDT, CDR2 YNNKEL (reference sequence). V dropped 4 bases and J dropped 1 base, with 7 bases sitting between them. The CDR3 consists of 13 residues. The sequencing sample was made of blood. This chain joins TRBV3-1 and TRBJ1-1; D is uncertain. This receptor was obtained from a woman in her 40s with Graves' ophthalmopathy. CDR3 protein: CASSLQKNTEAFF. The CDR3 nucleotides are TGTGCCAGCAGCCTCCAGAAGAACACTGAAGCTTTCTTT.